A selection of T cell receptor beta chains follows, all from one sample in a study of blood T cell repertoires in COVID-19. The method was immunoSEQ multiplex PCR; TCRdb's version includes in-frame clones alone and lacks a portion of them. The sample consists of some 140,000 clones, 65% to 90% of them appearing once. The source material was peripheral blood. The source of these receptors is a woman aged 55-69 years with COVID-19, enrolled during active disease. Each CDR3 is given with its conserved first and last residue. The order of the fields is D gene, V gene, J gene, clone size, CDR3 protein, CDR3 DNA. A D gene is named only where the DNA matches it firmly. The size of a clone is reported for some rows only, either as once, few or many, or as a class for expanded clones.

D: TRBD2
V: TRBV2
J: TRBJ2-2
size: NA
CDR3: CASRGPLAGVTGELFF
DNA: TGTGCCAGCAGGGGTCCCCTAGCGGGAGTCACCGGGGAGCTGTTTTTT

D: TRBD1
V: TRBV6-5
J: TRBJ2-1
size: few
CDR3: CASVRDREGEQFF
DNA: TGTGCCAGCGTCCGGGACAGGGAGGGTGAGCAGTTCTTC

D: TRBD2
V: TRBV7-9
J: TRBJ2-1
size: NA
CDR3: CASSLTSGGASAYNEQFF
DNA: TGTGCCAGCAGCTTAACTAGCGGGGGGGCCTCGGCCTACAATGAGCAGTTCTTC

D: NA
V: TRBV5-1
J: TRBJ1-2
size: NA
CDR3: CASSLTDYGYTF
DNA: TGCGCCAGCAGCTTAACAGACTATGGCTACACCTTC

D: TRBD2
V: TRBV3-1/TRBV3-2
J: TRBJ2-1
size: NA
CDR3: CASSQVPGGNEQFF
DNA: TGTGCCAGCAGCCAAGTCCCCGGGGGGAATGAGCAGTTCTTC

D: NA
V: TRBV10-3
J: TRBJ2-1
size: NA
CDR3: CAISESQEGQFF
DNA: TGTGCCATCAGTGAGTCCCAGGAAGGGCAGTTCTTC

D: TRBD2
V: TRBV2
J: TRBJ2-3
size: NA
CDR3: CASSVPGLAADTQYF
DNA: TGTGCCAGCAGTGTACCGGGACTAGCGGCAGATACGCAGTATTTT

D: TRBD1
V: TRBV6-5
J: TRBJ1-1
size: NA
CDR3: CATRTGVNTEAFF
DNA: TGTGCCACCCGGACAGGGGTGAACACTGAAGCTTTCTTT

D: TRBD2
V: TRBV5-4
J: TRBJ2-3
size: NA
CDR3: CASSPGTSGRNTDTQYF
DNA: TGTGCCAGCAGCCCCGGGACTAGCGGGAGGAACACAGATACGCAGTATTTT

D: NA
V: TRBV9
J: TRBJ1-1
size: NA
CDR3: CASSVGPDTEAFF
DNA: TGTGCCAGCAGCGTGGGGCCGGACACTGAAGCTTTCTTT

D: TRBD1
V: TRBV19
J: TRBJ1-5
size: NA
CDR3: CASSQDRGEPQHF
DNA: TGTGCCAGTAGCCAGGACAGGGGAGAGCCCCAGCATTTT

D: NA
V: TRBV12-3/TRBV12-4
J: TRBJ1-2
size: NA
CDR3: CASTPNRDAGYTF
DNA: TGTGCCAGCACACCCAACAGGGACGCTGGCTACACCTTC

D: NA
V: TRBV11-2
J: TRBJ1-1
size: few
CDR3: CASSLRGYHAFF
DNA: TGTGCCAGCAGCTTAAGAGGTTATCACGCTTTCTTT

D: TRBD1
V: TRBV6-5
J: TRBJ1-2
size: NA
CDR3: CASTSRTGGNYGYTF
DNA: TGTGCCAGCACCAGTAGGACAGGGGGCAACTATGGCTACACCTTC

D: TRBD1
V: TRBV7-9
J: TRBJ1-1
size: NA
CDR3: CASSLDRPRGGEAFF
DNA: TGTGCCAGCAGCTTGGACAGGCCCCGCGGCGGAGAAGCTTTCTTT